This passage covers 9 T cell receptor beta chains from one sample sequenced in a study of blood T cell repertoires in COVID-19. Sequencing used immunoSEQ multiplex PCR; TCRdb keeps in-frame clones, though not all of them. The sample holds around 450,000 clones, about 89% seen once. Sequenced input: peripheral blood. These receptors were obtained from a woman aged 25 to 45 with acute or convalescent COVID-19.

V and J are TRBV6-5 and TRBJ2-3; maybe TRBD2 (7 bases). Trimming shortened V by 7 bases and J by 0 bases, and 14 bases separated the two germline ends. Germline V CDR1 and CDR2: MNHEY, SVGAGI. CDR3 size: 15 residues. CDR3 sequence (DNA): TGTGCCAGCACCGAGGGGGGGATGAGCACAGATACGCAGTATTTT. This gives the protein CASTEGGMSTDTQYF.

This sequence joins TRBV10-2 and TRBJ2-1, with D maybe TRBD2 (6 bases). V shed 7 bases and J shed 10 bases, with 17 bases lying between them. The CDR3 has 13 residues. The germline CDR1 and CDR2 sequences are WSHSY and SAAADI. CDR3 sequence reads: CASTTSWVGEQFF. CDR3 coding DNA: TGCGCCAGCACTACTAGCTGGGTGGGGGAGCAGTTCTTC.

In this sample, this clone turned up once. This chain links TRBV12-3 or TRBV12-4 with TRBJ2-5; a possible D gene is TRBD2 (6 bases). Trimming shortened V by 6 bases and J by 3 bases, and 11 bases separated the two germline ends. The CDR3 spans 13 residues. The CDR3 loop is CASSGGAKETQYF. CDR3 in DNA: TGTGCCAGCAGCGGGGGTGCTAAAGAGACCCAGTACTTC.

V gene TRBV7-9 combines with J gene TRBJ1-2; the match to TRBD1 covers 8 bases. In germline, CDR1 is SEHNR, CDR2 FQNEAQ (reference sequence). CDR3 length: 14 amino acids. V shed 5 bases, J shed 6 bases, and the junction held 8 bases outside the gene matches. This CDR3 is CASSARTGLHGYTF. The CDR3 DNA is TGTGCCAGCAGCGCCCGGACAGGGTTGCATGGCTACACCTTC. Together with reference TRBV7-9 and TRBJ1-2, the CDR3 gives the full variable domain: DTGVSQNPRHKITKRGQNVTFRCDPISEHNRLYWYRQTLGQGPEFLTYFQNEAQLEKSRLLSDRFSAERPKGSFSTLEIQRTEQGDSAMYLCASSARTGLHGYTFGSGTRLTVV.

This clone was counted at least ten times. The chain has TRBV3-1 (or the pseudogene TRBV3-2) and TRBJ1-2; 7 bases match TRBD1. The CDR3 covers 13 residues. Germline V gene data show CDR1 as LGHDT and CDR2 as YNNKEL (reference sequence). V trimming: 4 bases; J trimming: 3 bases; junction bases outside the gene matches: 2. CDR3 in amino acids: CASSRDRHYGYTF. The CDR3 DNA reads as TGTGCCAGCAGCCGGGACAGACACTATGGCTACACCTTC.

This chain uses TRBV19 with TRBJ1-4; the D is unclear. Trimming left V 5 bases short and J 7 bases short, with 8 bases between. Germline V gene sequence: CDR1 LNHDA, CDR2 SQIVND (reference sequence). The CDR3 is 12 amino acids. CDR3 amino acids: CASSQRGEKLFF. The DNA of the CDR3 is TGTGCCAGTAGTCAGAGAGGTGAAAAACTGTTTTTT.

This sequence joins TRBV11-2 and TRBJ2-3; the match to TRBD2 covers 9 bases. Trimming took 4 bases from V and 1 from J; bases not matched to a gene: 6. CDR1 is SGHAT and CDR2 is FQNNGV in the germline V gene. The CDR3 is made up of 16 amino acids. This chain's CDR3 is CASSSRGGAGTDTQYF. CDR3 bases: TGTGCCAGCAGCTCCCGCGGGGGGGCCGGCACAGATACGCAGTATTTT. The full variable domain, in which reference TRBV11-2 and TRBJ2-3 provide the parts outside the CDR3, is EAGVAQSPRYKIIEKRQSVAFWCNPISGHATLYWYQQILGQGPKLLIQFQNNGVVDDSQLPKDRFSAERLKGVDSTLKIQPAKLEDSAVYLCASSSRGGAGTDTQYFGPGTRLTVL.

The V and J genes are TRBV24-1 and TRBJ2-1, with a possible D match to TRBD1 (5 bases). CDR1 is KGHDR and CDR2 is SFDVKD in the germline V gene. The V end was cut by 4 bases, the J end by 4 bases, with 7 bases between. The CDR3 has 13 amino acids. The CDR3 loop is CATSDPGYNEQFF. CDR3 DNA sequence: TGTGCCACCAGTGACCCAGGGTACAATGAGCAGTTCTTC.

V usage is TRBV24-1 and J usage is TRBJ1-4; D possibly corresponds to TRBD1 (5 bases). V was pared by 3 bases and J by 7 bases, with 8 bases between. CDR1 and CDR2 (germline): KGHDR, SFDVKD. The CDR3 spans 13 residues. The CDR3, as DNA: TGTGCCACCAGTGATGGGGCAAGTGAAAAACTGTTTTTT. This sequence encodes CATSDGASEKLFF.